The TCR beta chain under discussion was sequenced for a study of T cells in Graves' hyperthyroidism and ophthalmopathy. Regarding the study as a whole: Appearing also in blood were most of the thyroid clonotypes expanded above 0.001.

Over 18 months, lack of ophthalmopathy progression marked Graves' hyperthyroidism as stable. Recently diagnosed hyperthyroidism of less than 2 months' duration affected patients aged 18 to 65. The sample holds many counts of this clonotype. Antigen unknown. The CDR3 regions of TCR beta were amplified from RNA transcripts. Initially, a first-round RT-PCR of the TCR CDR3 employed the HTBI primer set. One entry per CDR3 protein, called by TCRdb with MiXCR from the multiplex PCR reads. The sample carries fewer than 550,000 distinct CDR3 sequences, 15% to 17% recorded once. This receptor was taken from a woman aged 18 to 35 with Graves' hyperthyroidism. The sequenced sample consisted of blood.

The CDR3 DNA follows: TGTGCCAGCAGTGCAGGCCGAATAAGTGGCACCGGGGAGCTGTTTTTT. Amino acids: CASSAGRISGTGELFF. The chain has TRBV2 and TRBJ2-2; D is uncertain. The germline V and J ends were trimmed by 4 bases and 4 bases, with 16 bases remaining between them. Germline assignment: CDR1 SNHLY and CDR2 FYNNEI. The CDR3 spans 16 residues.